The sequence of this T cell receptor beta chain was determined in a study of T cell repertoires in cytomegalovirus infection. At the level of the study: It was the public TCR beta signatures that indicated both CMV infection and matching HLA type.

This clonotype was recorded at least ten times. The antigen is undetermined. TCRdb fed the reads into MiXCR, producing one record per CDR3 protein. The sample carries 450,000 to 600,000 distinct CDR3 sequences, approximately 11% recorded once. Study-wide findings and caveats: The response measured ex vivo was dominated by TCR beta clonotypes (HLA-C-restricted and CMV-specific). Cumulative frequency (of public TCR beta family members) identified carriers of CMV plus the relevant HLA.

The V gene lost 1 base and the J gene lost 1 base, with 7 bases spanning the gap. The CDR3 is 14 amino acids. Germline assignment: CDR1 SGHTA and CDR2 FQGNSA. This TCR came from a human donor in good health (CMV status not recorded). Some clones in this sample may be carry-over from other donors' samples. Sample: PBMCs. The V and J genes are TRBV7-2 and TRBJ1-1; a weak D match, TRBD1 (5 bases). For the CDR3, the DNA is TGTGCCAGCAGCTTAGGGACACCGAACACTGAAGCTTTCTTT. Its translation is CASSLGTPNTEAFF.